One and the same sample provided the 9 T cell receptor beta chains below, sequenced in a study of blood T cell repertoires in COVID-19. Profiled with immunoSEQ multiplex PCR; TCRdb holds only in-frame clones, not every one. The sample holds 450,000 to 600,000 clones, 75% to 90% seen once. Sequencing input: PBMCs or T cells enriched from blood (not recorded which). These receptors were obtained from a woman aged 18-35 years who had recovered from COVID-19.

The rearrangement links TRBV28 to TRBJ2-1, with TRBD2 matching over 10 bases. V was clipped by 8 bases and J by 1 base; unmatched bases: 14. Germline CDR1 reads MDHEN; CDR2 reads SYDVKM. CDR3 size: 18 residues. The CDR3 is CASGTLLAGAGSYNEQFF. The CDR3 DNA sequence: TGTGCCAGCGGAACCCTCCTAGCGGGGGCCGGATCCTACAATGAGCAGTTCTTC.

This clone was counted once. This chain joins TRBV5-5 and TRBJ2-7; the D gene is possibly TRBD1 (6 bases). V was shortened by 3 bases and J by 3 bases, with 16 bases between the two germline ends. The V gene's germline CDR1 is SGHKS and CDR2 YYEKEE (reference sequence). The CDR3 has 15 residues. CDR3 DNA sequence: TGTGCCAGCAGCTATACAGGGACCCTCCTCTACGAGCAGTACTTC. Residues: CASSYTGTLLYEQYF. Drawing the rest from reference TRBV5-5 and TRBJ2-7, the complete variable domain is DAGVTQSPTHLIKTRGQQVTLRCSPISGHKSVSWYQQVLGQGPQFIFQYYEKEERGRGNFPDRFSARQFPNYSSELNVNALLLGDSALYLCASSYTGTLLYEQYFGPGTRLTVT.

This rearrangement joins TRBV19 to TRBJ2-6; D might be TRBD2 (5 bases). From germline, CDR1 is LNHDA and CDR2 SQIVND (reference sequence). V lost 3 bases, J lost 0 bases, and 6 bases lay in between. The CDR3 contains 15 residues. CDR3 sequence: CASSMGSSGANVLTF. CDR3 in DNA: TGTGCCAGTAGTATGGGGAGCTCTGGGGCCAACGTCCTGACTTTC.

The chain combines TRBV3-1 (or the pseudogene TRBV3-2) with TRBJ1-2, with TRBD1 matching over 9 bases. The length of the CDR3 is 15 residues. The trim removed 3 bases at V and 7 bases at J, leaving 9 bases unmatched. CDR1 is LGHDT, CDR2 YNNKEL, per germline (reference sequence). CDR3 residues: CASSQRSGQGTGYTF. CDR3 coding DNA: TGTGCCAGCAGCCAGCGATCGGGACAGGGAACTGGCTACACCTTC.

This chain connects TRBV3-1 (or the pseudogene TRBV3-2) to TRBJ1-1; possibly TRBD1 for D (6 bases). CDR1 and CDR2 from the germline V gene are LGHDT and YNNKEL (reference sequence). V lost 4 bases and J lost 1, with 10 bases in between. CDR3 length equals 14 residues. The chain's CDR3 is CASSLGQTNTEAFF. CDR3 nucleotide sequence: TGTGCCAGCAGCCTAGGACAGACGAACACTGAAGCTTTCTTT.

This sequence joins TRBV5-8 and TRBJ1-2; the D gene is possibly TRBD1 (5 bases). The V end was cut by 0 bases, the J end by 2 bases, with 8 bases between. The CDR3 runs to 14 residues. Germline CDR1 is SGHTS and CDR2 is YDEGEE. In DNA form, the CDR3 reads TGTGCCAGCAGCTTGGGCCGACAGAACTATGGCTACACCTTC. The encoded protein is CASSLGRQNYGYTF. Complete variable domain (other parts from reference TRBV5-8 and TRBJ1-2): EAGVTQSPTHLIKTRGQQATLRCSPISGHTSVYWYQQALGLGLQFLLWYDEGEERNRGNFPPRFSGRQFPNYSSELNVNALELEDSALYLCASSLGRQNYGYTFGSGTRLTVV.

The CDR3 is CASSLGPGQVGSYEQYF. For the CDR3, the DNA is TGTGCCAGCAGCTTAGGACCGGGACAAGTGGGCTCCTACGAGCAGTACTTC. The V call is TRBV7-8, the J call TRBJ2-7, with TRBD1 as a possible D gene (6 bases). V lost 1 base and J 0 bases, leaving 16 bases between the germline ends. Germline values: CDR1 SGHVS, CDR2 FQNEAQ. This CDR3 has 17 residues.

This clone has more than one count but fewer than ten. V usage is TRBV6-5 and J usage is TRBJ2-1, with D possibly TRBD1 on 6 matching bases. This CDR3 is built from 15 residues. The ends were cut back, 0 bases at V and 5 bases at J, with 11 bases in the middle. Germline lookup yields CDR1 MNHEY and CDR2 SVGAGI. CDR3 bases: TGTGCCAGCAGTTACTCGTCGGCAGGGGACAATGAGCAGTTCTTC. It translates to CASSYSSAGDNEQFF.

The V gene is TRBV4-1, the J gene TRBJ1-5; 7 nucleotides line up with TRBD1. Germline CDR1 MGHRA, CDR2 YSYEKL. The CDR3 has 15 amino acids. With 3 bases clipped from V and 5 bases from J, the junction kept 7 bases outside the gene matches. The DNA of the CDR3 is TGCGCCAGCAGCCAGCACGACAGGGACGATCAGCCCCAGCATTTT. Residues: CASSQHDRDDQPQHF.